The T cell receptor (beta chain) described here comes from a study of CD8 T cells in ankylosing spondylitis (TCRdb year 2017). Regarding the study in general: To find TCR variants linked to disease, the study profiled T cell receptor beta repertoires in ankylosing spondylitis patients and healthy donors. In total, the full study cohort was made up of 100 to 140 healthy donors and roughly 27 ankylosing spondylitis patients. Peripheral blood was sampled, and synovial fluid was also collected from ankylosing spondylitis patients. Summary of the overall study and its limitations: A TCR beta motif made up of fewer than 10 highly homologous amino acid variants appeared to be characteristic of blood from ankylosing spondylitis patients. The disease-linked clones were reported as significantly enriched in matched synovial fluid samples from ankylosing spondylitis patients. A CD8+ phenotype was shown by the disease-linked clones, which were found at relatively low frequencies in peripheral blood. Some of the motif variants had been reported before in the synovial fluid and blood of reactive arthritis patients, a finding that suggests common disease-initiation mechanisms.

Sequencing was carried out with an Illumina HiSeq 2500. Quantitative 5'-RACE with molecular barcodes was the method used to prepare the TCR beta libraries. Concerning the study's data processing: To identify disease-linked TCR variants, a new computational method was used, one built on a probabilistic model of VDJ rearrangement. TCRdb reran the public reads through fastp at Q25 and MiXCR, keeping productive beta chains. Rows with a matching CDR3 protein are joined into one entry that keeps the most common DNA and genes. TCRdb, not the authors, supplied the V and J calls. The sample profile shows over 400,000 distinct CDR3 sequences; roughly 26% of them were found once. The ten largest clones take up 0.89% of the sample. Its CDR3 holds 12 amino acids, cysteine through phenylalanine. The only DNA kept is the CDR3, 36 bases in frame from the first base. V is pruned by 7 bases and J by 3 bases, leaving 5 bases of the junction without a gene match. CDR1 and CDR2, per the germline V gene (reference sequence), are DFQATT and SNEGSKA.

In this sample, this clonotype turned up many times. Which antigen it targets is not known. The input lacks base qualities; no much larger clone sits a single base away. Recombination linked TRBV20-1 to TRBJ1-1, and TRBD1 matches 7 of the central bases. Sequencing used blood, either unsorted or a sorted T cell fraction (not recorded which). This receptor was taken from a male donor with ankylosing spondylitis. The CDR3 region has the sequence CSGGQRYTEAFF. The nucleotide sequence reads TGCAGTGGGGGACAGCGATACACTGAAGCTTTCTTT.